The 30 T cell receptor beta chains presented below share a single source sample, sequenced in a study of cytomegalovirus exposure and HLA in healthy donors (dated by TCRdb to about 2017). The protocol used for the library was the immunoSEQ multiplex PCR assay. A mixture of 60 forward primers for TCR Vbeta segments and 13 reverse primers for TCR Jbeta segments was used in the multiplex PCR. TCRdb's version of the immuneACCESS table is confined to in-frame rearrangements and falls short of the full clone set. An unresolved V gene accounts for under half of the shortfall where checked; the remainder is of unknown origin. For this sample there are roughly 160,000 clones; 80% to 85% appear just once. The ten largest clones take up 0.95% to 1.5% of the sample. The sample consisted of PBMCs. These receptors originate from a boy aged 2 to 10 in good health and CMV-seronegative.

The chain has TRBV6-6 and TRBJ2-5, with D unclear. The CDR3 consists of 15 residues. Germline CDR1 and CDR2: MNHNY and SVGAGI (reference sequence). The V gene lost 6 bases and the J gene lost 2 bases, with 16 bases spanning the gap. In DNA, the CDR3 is TGTGCCAGCAGCCTCCGAACAGAAAAACAAGAGACCCAGTACTTC. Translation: CASSLRTEKQETQYF.

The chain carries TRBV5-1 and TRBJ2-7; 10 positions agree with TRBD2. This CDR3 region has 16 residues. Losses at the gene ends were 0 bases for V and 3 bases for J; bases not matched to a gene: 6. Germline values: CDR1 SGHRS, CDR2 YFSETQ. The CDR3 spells CASSLGLAGAIYEQYF. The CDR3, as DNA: TGCGCCAGCAGCTTGGGTCTAGCGGGAGCGATCTACGAGCAGTACTTC.

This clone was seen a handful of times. DNA for the CDR3: TGTGCCAGCAGTCTCCGGGGGGGCTACGAGCAGTACTTC. It translates to CASSLRGGYEQYF. The chain links TRBV6-5 to TRBJ2-7, with 8 bases lining up with TRBD2. After removal of 5 bases from V and 3 bases from J, the junction contained 3 bases not matched to a gene. CDR3 length: 13 amino acids. The germline V gene encodes CDR1 MNHEY and CDR2 SVGAGI.

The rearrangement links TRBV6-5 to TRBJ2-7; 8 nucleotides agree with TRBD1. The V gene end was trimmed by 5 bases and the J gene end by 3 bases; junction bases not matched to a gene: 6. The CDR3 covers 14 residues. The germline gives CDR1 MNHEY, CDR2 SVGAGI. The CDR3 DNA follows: TGTGCCAGCAGTGCCAGACAGGGGAGCTACGAGCAGTACGTC. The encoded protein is CASSARQGSYEQYV.

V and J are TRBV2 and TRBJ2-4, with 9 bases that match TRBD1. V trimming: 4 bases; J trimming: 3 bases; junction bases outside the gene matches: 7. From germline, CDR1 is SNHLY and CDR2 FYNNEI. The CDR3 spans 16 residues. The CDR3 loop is CASSASGTGIKNIQYF. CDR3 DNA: TGTGCCAGCAGTGCTTCCGGGACAGGGATCAAAAACATTCAGTACTTC.

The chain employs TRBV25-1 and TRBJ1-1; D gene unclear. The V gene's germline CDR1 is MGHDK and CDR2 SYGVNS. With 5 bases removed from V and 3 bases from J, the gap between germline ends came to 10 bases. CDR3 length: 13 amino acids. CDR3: CASSPRVDTEAFF. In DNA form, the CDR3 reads TGTGCCAGCAGTCCTCGGGTGGACACTGAAGCTTTCTTT.

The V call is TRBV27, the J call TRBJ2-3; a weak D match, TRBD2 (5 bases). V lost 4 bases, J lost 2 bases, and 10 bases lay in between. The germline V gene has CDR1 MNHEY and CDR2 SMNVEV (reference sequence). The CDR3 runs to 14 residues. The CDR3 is CASSSAGSTDTQYF. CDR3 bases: TGTGCCAGCAGTTCGGCGGGTTCCACAGATACGCAGTATTTT.

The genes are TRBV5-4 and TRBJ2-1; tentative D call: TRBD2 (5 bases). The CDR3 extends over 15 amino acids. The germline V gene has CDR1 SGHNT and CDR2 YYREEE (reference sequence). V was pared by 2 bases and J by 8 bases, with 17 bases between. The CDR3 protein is CASSFGGFSYDEQFF. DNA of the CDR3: TGTGCCAGCAGCTTCGGAGGTTTTTCATATGATGAGCAGTTCTTC.

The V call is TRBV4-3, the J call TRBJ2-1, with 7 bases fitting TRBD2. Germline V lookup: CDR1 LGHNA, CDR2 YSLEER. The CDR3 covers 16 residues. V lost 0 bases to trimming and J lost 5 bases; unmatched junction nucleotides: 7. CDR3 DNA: TGCGCCAGCAGCCAAGACTGGACTAGTTGGAACAATGAGCAGTTCTTC. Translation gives CASSQDWTSWNNEQFF.

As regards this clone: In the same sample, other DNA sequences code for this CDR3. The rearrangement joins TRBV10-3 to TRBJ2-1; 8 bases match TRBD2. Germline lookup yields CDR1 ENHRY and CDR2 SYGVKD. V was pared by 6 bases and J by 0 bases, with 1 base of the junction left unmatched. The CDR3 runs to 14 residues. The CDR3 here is CAISAGGSYNEQFF. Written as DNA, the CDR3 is TGTGCCATCAGCGCGGGGGGCTCCTACAATGAGCAGTTCTTC.

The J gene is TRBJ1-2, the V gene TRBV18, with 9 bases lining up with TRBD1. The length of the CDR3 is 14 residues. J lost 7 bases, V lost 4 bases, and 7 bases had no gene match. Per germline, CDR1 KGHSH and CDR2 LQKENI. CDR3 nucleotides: TGTGCCAGCTCACAATCGACAGGGGGAAGTGGCTACACCTTC. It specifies CASSQSTGGSGYTF.

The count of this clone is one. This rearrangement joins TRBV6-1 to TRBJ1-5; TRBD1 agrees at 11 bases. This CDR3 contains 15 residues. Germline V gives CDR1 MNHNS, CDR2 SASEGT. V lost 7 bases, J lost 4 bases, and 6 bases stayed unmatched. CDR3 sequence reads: CASTRDRGENQPQHF. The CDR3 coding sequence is TGTGCCAGCACTAGGGACAGGGGGGAAAATCAGCCCCAGCATTTT.

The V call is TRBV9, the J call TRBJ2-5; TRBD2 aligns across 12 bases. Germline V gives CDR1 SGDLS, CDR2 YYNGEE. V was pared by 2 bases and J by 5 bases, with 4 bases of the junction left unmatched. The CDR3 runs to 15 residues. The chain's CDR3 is CASSVSSGREETQYF. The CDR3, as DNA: TGTGCCAGCAGCGTCTCTAGCGGGAGGGAGGAGACCCAGTACTTC.

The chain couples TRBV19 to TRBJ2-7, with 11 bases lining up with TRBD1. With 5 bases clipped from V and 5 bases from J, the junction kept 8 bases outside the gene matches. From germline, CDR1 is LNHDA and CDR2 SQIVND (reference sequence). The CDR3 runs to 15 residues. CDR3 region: CASSSRGQGGHEQYF. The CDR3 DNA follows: TGTGCCAGTAGTTCCCGGGGACAGGGGGGCCACGAGCAGTACTTC.

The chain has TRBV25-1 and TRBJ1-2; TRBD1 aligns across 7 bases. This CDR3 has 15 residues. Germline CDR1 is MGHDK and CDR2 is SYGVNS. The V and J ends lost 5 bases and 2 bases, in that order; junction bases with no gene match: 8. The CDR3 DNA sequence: TGTGCCAGCAGTCTTTTCGGGACAGTCAACTATGGCTACACCTTC. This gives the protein CASSLFGTVNYGYTF.

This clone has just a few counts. The CDR3 is CAATGYNSPLHF. CDR3 bases: TGTGCTGCCACAGGCTATAATTCACCCCTCCACTTT. This sequence joins TRBV6-1 and TRBJ1-6, with D perhaps TRBD1 (5 bases). This CDR3 has 12 residues. The germline gives CDR1 MNHNS, CDR2 SASEGT.

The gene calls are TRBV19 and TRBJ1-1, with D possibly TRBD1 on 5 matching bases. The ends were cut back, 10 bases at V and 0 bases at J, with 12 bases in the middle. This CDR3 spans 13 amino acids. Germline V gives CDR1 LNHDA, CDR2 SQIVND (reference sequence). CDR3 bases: TGTGCCACCAGGGTGGTCATGAACACTGAAGCTTTCTTT. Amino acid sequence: CATRVVMNTEAFF.

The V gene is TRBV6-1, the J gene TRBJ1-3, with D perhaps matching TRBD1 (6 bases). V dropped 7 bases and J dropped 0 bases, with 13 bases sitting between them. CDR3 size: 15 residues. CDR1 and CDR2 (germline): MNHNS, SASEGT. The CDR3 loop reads CASIRTVASGNTIYF. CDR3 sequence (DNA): TGTGCCAGCATTCGGACAGTAGCCTCTGGAAACACCATATATTTT.

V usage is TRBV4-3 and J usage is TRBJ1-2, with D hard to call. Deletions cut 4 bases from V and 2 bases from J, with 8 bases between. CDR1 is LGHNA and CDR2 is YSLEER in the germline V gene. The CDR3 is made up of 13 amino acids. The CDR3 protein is CASSPGGNYGYTF. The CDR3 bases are TGCGCCAGCAGCCCGGGCGGGAACTATGGCTACACCTTC.

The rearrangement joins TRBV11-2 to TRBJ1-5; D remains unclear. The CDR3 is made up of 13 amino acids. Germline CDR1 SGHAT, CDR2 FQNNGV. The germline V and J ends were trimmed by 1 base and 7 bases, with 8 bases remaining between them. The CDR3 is CASSLASSQPQHF. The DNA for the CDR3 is TGTGCCAGCAGCTTAGCGTCTTCGCAGCCCCAGCATTTT.

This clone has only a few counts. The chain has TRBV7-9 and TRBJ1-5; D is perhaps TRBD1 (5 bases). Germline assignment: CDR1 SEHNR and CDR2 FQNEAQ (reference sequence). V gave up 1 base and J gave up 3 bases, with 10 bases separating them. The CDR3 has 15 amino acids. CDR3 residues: CASSLGTDNNQPQHF. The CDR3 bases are TGTGCCAGCAGCTTAGGAACGGACAACAATCAGCCCCAGCATTTT. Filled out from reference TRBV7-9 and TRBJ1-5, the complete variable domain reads DTGVSQNPRHKITKRGQNVTFRCDPISEHNRLYWYRQTLGQGPEFLTYFQNEAQLEKSRLLSDRFSAERPKGSFSTLEIQRTEQGDSAMYLCASSLGTDNNQPQHFGDGTRLSIL.

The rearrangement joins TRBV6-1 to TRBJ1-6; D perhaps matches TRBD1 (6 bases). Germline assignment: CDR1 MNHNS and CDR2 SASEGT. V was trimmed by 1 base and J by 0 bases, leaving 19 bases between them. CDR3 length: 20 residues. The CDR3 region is CASSEEGQGTSSSYNSPLHF. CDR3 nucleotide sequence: TGTGCCAGCAGTGAAGAGGGGCAGGGGACCTCAAGCTCCTATAATTCACCCCTCCACTTT.

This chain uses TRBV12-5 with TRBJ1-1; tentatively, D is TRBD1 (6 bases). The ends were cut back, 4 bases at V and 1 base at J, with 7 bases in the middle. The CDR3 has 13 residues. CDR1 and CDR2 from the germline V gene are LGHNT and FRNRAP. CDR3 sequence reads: CASGSTGNTEAFF. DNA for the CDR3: TGTGCTAGTGGTTCGACAGGGAACACTGAAGCTTTCTTT.

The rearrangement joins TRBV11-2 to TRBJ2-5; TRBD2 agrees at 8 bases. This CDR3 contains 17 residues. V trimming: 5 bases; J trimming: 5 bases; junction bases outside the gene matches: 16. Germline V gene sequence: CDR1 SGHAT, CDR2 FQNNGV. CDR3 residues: CASSPEFTTSGPETQYF. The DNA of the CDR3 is TGTGCCAGCAGCCCCGAGTTCACCACTAGCGGCCCGGAGACCCAGTACTTC.

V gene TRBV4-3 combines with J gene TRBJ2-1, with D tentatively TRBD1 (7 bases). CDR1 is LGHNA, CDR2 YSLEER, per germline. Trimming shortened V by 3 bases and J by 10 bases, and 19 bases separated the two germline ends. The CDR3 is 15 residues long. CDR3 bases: TGCGCCAGCAGCCAGGAGGGGGCAGAAGACAGCGAGCAGTTCTTC. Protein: CASSQEGAEDSEQFF.

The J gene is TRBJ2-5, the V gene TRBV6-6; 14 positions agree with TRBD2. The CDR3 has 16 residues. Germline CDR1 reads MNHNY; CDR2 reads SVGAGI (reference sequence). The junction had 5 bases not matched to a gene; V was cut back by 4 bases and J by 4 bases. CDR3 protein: CASSSRLAGGLETQYF. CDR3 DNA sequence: TGTGCCAGCAGTTCGCGACTAGCGGGGGGGCTAGAGACCCAGTACTTC.

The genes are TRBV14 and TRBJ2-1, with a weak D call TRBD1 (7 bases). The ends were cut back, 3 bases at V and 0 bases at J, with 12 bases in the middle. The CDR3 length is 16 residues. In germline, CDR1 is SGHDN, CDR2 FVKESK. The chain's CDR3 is CASSHLQGGSYNEQFF. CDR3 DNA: TGTGCCAGCAGCCATCTCCAGGGGGGCTCCTACAATGAGCAGTTCTTC.

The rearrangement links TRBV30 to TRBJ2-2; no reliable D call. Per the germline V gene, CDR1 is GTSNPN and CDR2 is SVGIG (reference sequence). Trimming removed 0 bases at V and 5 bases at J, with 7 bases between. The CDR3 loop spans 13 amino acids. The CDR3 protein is CAWSVVRTGELFF. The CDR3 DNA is TGTGCCTGGAGTGTAGTGAGAACCGGGGAGCTGTTTTTT. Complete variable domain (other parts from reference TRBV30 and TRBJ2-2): SQTIHQWPATLVQPVGSPLSLECTVEGTSNPNLYWYRQAAGRGLQLLFYSVGIGQISSEVPQNLSASRPQDRQFILSSKKLLLSDSGFYLCAWSVVRTGELFFGEGSRLTVL.

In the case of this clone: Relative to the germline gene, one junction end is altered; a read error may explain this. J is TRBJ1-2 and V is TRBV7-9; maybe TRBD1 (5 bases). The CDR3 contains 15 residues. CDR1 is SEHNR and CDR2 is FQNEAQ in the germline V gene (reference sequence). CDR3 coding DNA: TGTTCCAGCAGCTTAGTTAGCAGGGCTAACTATGGCTACACCTTC. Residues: CSSSLVSRANYGYTF.

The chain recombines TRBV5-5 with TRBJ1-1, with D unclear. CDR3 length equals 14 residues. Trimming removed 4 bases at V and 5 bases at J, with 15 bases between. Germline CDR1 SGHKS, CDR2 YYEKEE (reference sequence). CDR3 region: CASSMVAGGTEAFF. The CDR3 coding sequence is TGTGCCAGCAGCATGGTGGCGGGAGGGACTGAAGCTTTCTTT.